This T cell receptor (beta chain) was documented in a study of shared clonotypes between healthy human individuals. Study observations and caveats: Generation probabilities were higher for clonotypes shared across all four sorted-subset donors than for unshared ones. Sequencing depth was a factor that was expected to affect clonotype sharing among donors.

Method: immunoSEQ multiplex PCR; TCRdb's copy keeps in-frame clones and lacks some. The table records 950,000 to 1,100,000 clones, 70% to 80% of them present only once. V was shortened by 6 bases and J by 1 base, with 15 bases between the two germline ends. The CDR3 spans 15 residues. The germline gives CDR1 MDHEN, CDR2 SYDVKM. Of note for this clone: Antigen: not known.

The sequence was collected from a man younger than 30 in good health. Some clones in this sample may be carry-over from other donors' samples. This chain joins TRBV28 and TRBJ1-1; TRBD1 might be the D (5 bases). The sample comprised memory CD4+ T cells from PBMCs. Subset of the sample: CD45RA-negative fraction. The CDR3 bases are TGTGCCAGCAGGACTGGGGGTGTAGCGAACACTGAAGCTTTCTTT. This translates into CASRTGGVANTEAFF.